One sample yielded the 7 T cell receptor beta chains listed below, sequenced in a study of shared clonotypes between healthy human individuals. Sequenced by immunoSEQ multiplex PCR; TCRdb stores in-frame clones only, minus some. The sample includes approximately 720,000 clones, 92% of them seen just once. CD45RO-negative, CCR7-positively selected cells formed the naive CD8 fraction, excluding terminally differentiated effector memory CD45RA+ cells. Sequencing was carried out using naive CD8+ T cells sorted from blood. Receptors were obtained from a man aged 25 to 45 in good health.

The chain links TRBV19 to TRBJ2-7, with 10 bases lining up with TRBD2. CDR3 length equals 14 residues. With V trimmed by 3 bases and J by 5 bases, 4 bases remained unmatched. Germline loops: CDR1 LNHDA, CDR2 SQIVND (reference sequence). The CDR3 DNA is TGTGCCAGTAGTATCAGACTAGCGGGCCACGAGCAGTACTTC. As protein: CASSIRLAGHEQYF.

This chain uses TRBV11-2 with TRBJ2-1, with 9 nucleotides matching TRBD2. Germline values: CDR1 SGHAT, CDR2 FQNNGV. The CDR3 has 15 amino acids. V was pared by 7 bases and J by 7 bases, with 11 bases of the junction left unmatched. The CDR3 region is CASTLFGGRGNEQFF. In nucleotides, the CDR3 is TGTGCCAGCACCCTTTTTGGCGGGAGGGGTAATGAGCAGTTCTTC.

The chain links TRBV27 to TRBJ2-7, with TRBD2 matching 9 bases. CDR1 is MNHEY, CDR2 SMNVEV, per germline (reference sequence). Trimming took 5 bases from V and 4 from J; bases not matched to a gene: 6. This CDR3 has 14 amino acids. The CDR3 reads CASSSSGSPYEQYF. DNA of the CDR3: TGTGCCAGCAGTAGTAGCGGGAGCCCGTACGAGCAGTACTTC.

The chain uses TRBV27 and TRBJ2-7; maybe TRBD2 (6 bases). CDR1 and CDR2 (germline): MNHEY, SMNVEV (reference sequence). The V gene lost 5 bases and the J gene lost 7 bases, with 21 bases spanning the gap. The CDR3 sequence is 15 residues long. The DNA of the CDR3 is TGTGCCAGCAGTCCGATTGGGTCGGGAGTGGAAGAGCAGTACTTC. It is translated as CASSPIGSGVEEQYF.

The J gene is TRBJ1-2, the V gene TRBV10-2, with TRBD1 identical over 7 bases. Germline V gene sequence: CDR1 WSHSY, CDR2 SAAADI. With V trimmed by 4 bases and J by 2 bases, 4 bases remained unmatched. The CDR3 covers 14 residues. DNA for the CDR3: TGCGCCAGCAGTGGAGAGACAGGGAACTATGGCTACACCTTC. This gives the protein CASSGETGNYGYTF.

A word on this clone: Other DNA sequences of this sample code for an identical CDR3. The genes are TRBV11-2 and TRBJ2-7; 7 bases are shared with TRBD2. This CDR3 has 13 amino acids. The V segment lost 1 base and the J segment 4 bases; nucleotides outside the gene matches: 1. Germline V gene lookup returns CDR1 SGHAT and CDR2 FQNNGV. This CDR3 reads CASSLGLAYEQYF. DNA for the CDR3: TGTGCCAGCAGCTTAGGACTAGCTTACGAGCAGTACTTC.

Concerning this clone itself: A read error is the likely source, as a far larger clone sits one nucleotide away. The chain has TRBV9 and TRBJ2-1; D is unclear. Between the trimmed V and J ends, which lost 5 bases and 5 bases, there was a span of 5 bases. Per the germline V gene, CDR1 is SGDLS and CDR2 is YYNGEE. The CDR3 loop spans 11 amino acids. The CDR3 loop is CASRRNNEQFF. CDR3 sequence (DNA): TGTGCCAGCAGGCGAAACAATGAGCAGTTCTTC.